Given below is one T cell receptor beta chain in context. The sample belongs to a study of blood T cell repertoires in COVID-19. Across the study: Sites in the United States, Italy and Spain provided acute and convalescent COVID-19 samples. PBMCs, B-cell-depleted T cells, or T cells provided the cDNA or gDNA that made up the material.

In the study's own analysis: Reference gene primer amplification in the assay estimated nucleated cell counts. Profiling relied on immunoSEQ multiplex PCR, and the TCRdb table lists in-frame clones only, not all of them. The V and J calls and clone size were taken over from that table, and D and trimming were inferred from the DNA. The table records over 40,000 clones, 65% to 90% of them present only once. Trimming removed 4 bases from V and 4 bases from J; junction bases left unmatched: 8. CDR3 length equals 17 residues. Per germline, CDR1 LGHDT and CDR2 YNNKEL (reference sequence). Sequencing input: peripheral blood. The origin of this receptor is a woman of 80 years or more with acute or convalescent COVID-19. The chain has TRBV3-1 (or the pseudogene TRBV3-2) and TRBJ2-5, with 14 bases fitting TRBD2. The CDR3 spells CASSPTSGGVPGETQYF. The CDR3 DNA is TGTGCCAGCAGCCCGACTAGCGGGGGGGTTCCTGGAGAGACCCAGTACTTC.